This TCR beta chain was recorded in a study of T cells in Graves' hyperthyroidism and ophthalmopathy. Study results and caveats: Median prediction lead before ophthalmopathy onset was 6.5 months with the model.

This clonotype was recorded a few times. The antigen remains unidentified. Those patients with uncontrolled infection, other autoimmune disease, pregnancy or lactation were excluded. Diagnostic assessment was based on clinical symptoms, serum thyroxine and TRAb, thyroid ultrasound and orbital computed tomography. It was RNA transcripts that yielded the amplified TCR beta CDR3 regions. TCR CDR3 underwent first-round RT-PCR with the HTBI primer set. TCRdb analysed the multiplex PCR reads with MiXCR anew, one entry per CDR3 protein. The sample holds 450,000 to 650,000 distinct CDR3 sequences, 15% to 20% seen once. Germline values: CDR1 SGHTA, CDR2 FQGNSA. The CDR3 length is 17 residues. Trimming cost V 5 bases and J 7 bases, with 26 bases left between them.

This sequence was found in a woman between 18 and 29 years old with Graves' ophthalmopathy. Sequenced material: blood. The chain has TRBV7-2 and TRBJ1-2, with D tentatively TRBD1 (5 bases). This CDR3 is CASSRNLPGGRVSGYTF. The CDR3 DNA reads TGTGCCAGCAGCCGAAATCTCCCGGGGGGGAGAGTTAGTGGCTACACCTTC.